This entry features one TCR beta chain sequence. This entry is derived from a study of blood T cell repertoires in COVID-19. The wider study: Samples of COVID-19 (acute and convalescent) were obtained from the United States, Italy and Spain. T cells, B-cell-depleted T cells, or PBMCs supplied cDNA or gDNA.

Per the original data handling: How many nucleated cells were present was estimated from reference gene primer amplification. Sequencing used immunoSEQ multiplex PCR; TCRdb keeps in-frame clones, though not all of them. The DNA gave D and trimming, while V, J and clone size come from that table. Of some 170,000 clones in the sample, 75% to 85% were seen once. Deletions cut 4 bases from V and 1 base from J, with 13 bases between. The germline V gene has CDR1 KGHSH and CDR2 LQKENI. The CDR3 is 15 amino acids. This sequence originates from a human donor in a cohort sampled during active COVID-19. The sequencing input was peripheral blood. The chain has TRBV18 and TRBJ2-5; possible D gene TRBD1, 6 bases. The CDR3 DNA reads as TGTGCCAGCTCACTGTTGAGGGGGACCCAAGAGACCCAGTACTTC. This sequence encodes CASSLLRGTQETQYF. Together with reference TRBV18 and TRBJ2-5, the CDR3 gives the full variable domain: NAGVMQNPRHLVRRRGQEARLRCSPMKGHSHVYWYRQLPEEGLKFMVYLQKENIIDESGMPKERFSAEFPKEGPSILRIQQVVRGDSAAYFCASSLLRGTQETQYFGPGTRLLVL.